The present T cell receptor beta chain was sequenced within a study of T cell changes during pregnancy in multiple sclerosis. The protocol was immunoSEQ multiplex PCR, while the TCRdb copy is restricted to in-frame clones and leaves out a portion. Among 60,000 or so clones, roughly 87% were seen once, and the ten largest hold around 2.3%. CDR1 and CDR2 (germline): MGHDK, SYGVNS. The CDR3 is 11 residues long. The V gene lost 10 bases and the J gene lost 3 bases, with 10 bases spanning the gap. Sample: peripheral blood, taken in the first trimester of pregnancy. The sequence was collected from a female donor with multiple sclerosis, enrolled in a pregnancy study. This chain links TRBV25-1 with TRBJ2-7, with a tentative D call TRBD2 (6 bases). In DNA form, the CDR3 reads TGTGCCATCCCGACTAGCTACGAGCAGTACTTC. Its protein product is CAIPTSYEQYF.